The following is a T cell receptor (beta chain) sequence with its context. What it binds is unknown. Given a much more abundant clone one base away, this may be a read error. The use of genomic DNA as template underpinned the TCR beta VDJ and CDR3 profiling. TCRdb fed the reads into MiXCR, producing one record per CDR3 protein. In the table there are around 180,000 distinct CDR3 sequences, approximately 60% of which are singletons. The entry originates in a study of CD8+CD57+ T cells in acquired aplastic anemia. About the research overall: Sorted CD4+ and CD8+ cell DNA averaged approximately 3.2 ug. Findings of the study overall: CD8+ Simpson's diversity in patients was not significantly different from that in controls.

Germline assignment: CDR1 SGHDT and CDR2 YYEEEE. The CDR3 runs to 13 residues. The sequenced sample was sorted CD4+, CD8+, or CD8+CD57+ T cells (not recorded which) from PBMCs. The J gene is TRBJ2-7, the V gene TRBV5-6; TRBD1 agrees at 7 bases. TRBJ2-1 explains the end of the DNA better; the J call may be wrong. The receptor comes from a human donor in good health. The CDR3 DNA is TGTGCCAGCAGCTTGGGAGGGGGCTGTGAGCAGTTCTTC. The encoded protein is CASSLGGGCEQFF.